One sample yielded the 27 T cell receptor beta chains listed below, sequenced in a study of cytomegalovirus exposure and HLA in healthy donors. Primers for the PCR totalled 60 Vbeta and 13 Jbeta. TCRdb keeps only in-frame clones here, not all; method: immunoSEQ multiplex PCR. The table lists 200,000 to 250,000 clones, 85% of them singletons, with over 1% in the top ten. Sample: PBMCs. The receptors shown here come from a human donor in good health.

This rearrangement joins TRBV7-2 to TRBJ2-1; tentatively, D is TRBD1 (5 bases). CDR3 length equals 15 residues. From germline, CDR1 is SGHTA and CDR2 FQGNSA. V was pared by 4 bases and J by 1 base, with 11 bases between. CDR3 in amino acids: CASSYIGQSYNEQFF. As DNA, the CDR3 is TGTGCCAGCAGCTATATTGGACAATCCTACAATGAGCAGTTCTTC. Variable domain in full (rest from reference TRBV7-2 and TRBJ2-1): GAGVSQSPSNKVTEKGKDVELRCDPISGHTALYWYRQSLGQGLEFLIYFQGNSAPDKSGLPSDRFSAERTGGSVSTLTIQRTQQEDSAVYLCASSYIGQSYNEQFFGPGTRLTVL.

This rearrangement joins TRBV19 to TRBJ1-2; 7 positions agree with TRBD1. The CDR3 sequence is 13 residues long. V lost 8 bases and J lost 4; bases outside the gene matches: 7. Germline CDR1 is LNHDA and CDR2 is SQIVND (reference sequence). The chain's CDR3 is CASRQQGFYGYTF. CDR3 nucleotide sequence: TGTGCCAGTCGTCAACAGGGGTTCTATGGCTACACCTTC. The full variable domain, completed using reference TRBV19 and TRBJ1-2, is DGGITQSPKYLFRKEGQNVTLSCEQNLNHDAMYWYRQDPGQGLRLIYYSQIVNDFQKGDIAEGYSVSREKKESFPLTVTSAQKNPTAFYLCASRQQGFYGYTFGSGTRLTVV.

V usage is TRBV7-2 and J usage is TRBJ2-3; TRBD1 agrees at 10 bases. V was clipped by 4 bases and J by 3 bases; unmatched bases: 10. This CDR3 has 17 residues. CDR1 is SGHTA and CDR2 is FQGNSA in the germline V gene. CDR3 DNA: TGTGCCAGCAGCTCCTTAACCGGGACAGGGGAAACAGATACGCAGTATTTT. It yields the protein CASSSLTGTGETDTQYF.

This clone was found a few times. The chain uses TRBV29-1 and TRBJ1-1; the match to TRBD1 covers 12 bases. This CDR3 region has 13 residues. Germline V gene sequence: CDR1 SQVTM, CDR2 ANQGSEA. V shed 3 bases, J shed 5 bases, and the junction held 1 base outside the gene matches. CDR3 sequence: CSVEGQGATEAFF. The CDR3 DNA sequence: TGCAGCGTTGAGGGACAGGGGGCTACTGAAGCTTTCTTT.

The chain carries TRBV6-1 and TRBJ2-1, with 13 nucleotides matching TRBD2. There are 15 residues in the CDR3. Germline V gene sequence: CDR1 MNHNS, CDR2 SASEGT. Germline trimming cut 5 bases from V and 7 bases from J; bases unmatched to any gene: 5. The CDR3 is CASSRLAGGGNEQFF. In DNA form, the CDR3 reads TGTGCCAGCAGTAGACTAGCGGGAGGTGGTAATGAGCAGTTCTTC.

The chain joins TRBV25-1 to TRBJ2-3; D is possibly TRBD1 (5 bases). Germline V CDR1 and CDR2: MGHDK, SYGVNS. CDR3 size: 14 residues. The V end was cut by 3 bases, the J end by 1 base, with 8 bases between. The CDR3, as DNA: TGTGCCAGCAGTGAGCAGGGTCGCACAGATACGCAGTATTTT. Translation gives CASSEQGRTDTQYF.

The rearrangement links TRBV2 to TRBJ2-7, with 14 bases identical to TRBD2. Germline CDR1 reads SNHLY; CDR2 reads FYNNEI. The CDR3 has 15 residues. V dropped 6 bases and J dropped 4; count of bases not matched to a gene: 5. CDR3 amino acids: CASRNRTSGRYEQYF. Written as DNA, the CDR3 is TGTGCCAGCAGAAACAGGACTAGCGGGAGGTACGAGCAGTACTTC. The whole variable domain, remainder taken from reference TRBV2 and TRBJ2-7, is EPEVTQTPSHQVTQMGQEVILRCVPISNHLYFYWYRQILGQKVEFLVSFYNNEISEKSEIFDDQFSVERPDGSNFTLKIRSTKLEDSAMYFCASRNRTSGRYEQYFGPGTRLTVT.

V and J are TRBV28 and TRBJ2-5; 8 nucleotides agree with TRBD1. The CDR3 has 12 amino acids. Germline values: CDR1 MDHEN, CDR2 SYDVKM. V shed 8 bases and J 5 bases; nucleotides not matched to a gene: 4. As DNA, the CDR3 is TGTGCCAGCGCAGGGGGCAGGGAGACCCAGTACTTC. Residues: CASAGGRETQYF.

This clone was observed once. The chain carries TRBV9 and TRBJ2-1; D not resolved. Germline CDR1 is SGDLS and CDR2 is YYNGEE. The V and J ends lost 3 bases and 4 bases respectively, with 14 bases between them. This CDR3 comprises 15 residues. The DNA of the CDR3 is TGTGCCAGCAGCGCGTGGTCTACCGCTTACAATGAGCAGTTCTTC. Its protein is CASSAWSTAYNEQFF.

The V call is TRBV2, the J call TRBJ2-7; weak D call: TRBD2 (5 bases). Germline V lookup: CDR1 SNHLY, CDR2 FYNNEI. The CDR3 has 12 amino acids. Trimming took off 7 bases at V and 0 bases at J, with 7 bases between the two ends. CDR3 in amino acids: CASNGNSYEQYF. The CDR3 DNA reads TGTGCCAGCAACGGGAACTCCTACGAGCAGTACTTC.

The chain joins TRBV28 to TRBJ1-3, with 9 bases matching TRBD1. V lost 8 bases and J lost 5; bases outside the gene matches: 7. The germline V gene encodes CDR1 MDHEN and CDR2 SYDVKM. There are 14 residues in the CDR3. CDR3: CASGTTGGRNTIYF. DNA for the CDR3: TGTGCCAGCGGGACGACAGGGGGAAGAAACACCATATATTTT.

The chain carries TRBV28 and TRBJ1-1; D is possibly TRBD1 (5 bases). Germline V gives CDR1 MDHEN, CDR2 SYDVKM. This CDR3 is 17 amino acids long. The germline V and J ends were trimmed by 4 bases and 3 bases, with 21 bases remaining between them. The DNA for the CDR3 is TGTGCCAGCAGTTACGGGGAGGGGATTTCGTGGTACACTGAAGCTTTCTTT. Amino acids: CASSYGEGISWYTEAFF.

This clone was seen just once. The chain joins TRBV5-5 to TRBJ1-1; 10 bases are a match to TRBD1. The CDR3 is made up of 15 amino acids. The germline gives CDR1 SGHKS, CDR2 YYEKEE (reference sequence). Trimming at V came to 3 bases and at J to 1 base, leaving 3 bases not matched to a gene. CDR3 coding DNA: TGTGCCAGCAGCTCTGGGACAGGGGCGAACACTGAAGCTTTCTTT. It encodes CASSSGTGANTEAFF.

The chain employs TRBV27 and TRBJ2-5, with 7 bases fitting TRBD1. V dropped 5 bases and J dropped 4; count of bases not matched to a gene: 7. The CDR3 sequence is 14 residues long. Looked up from germline, CDR1 is MNHEY and CDR2 is SMNVEV (reference sequence). The CDR3 here is CASSMTGMRETQYF. DNA of the CDR3: TGTGCCAGCAGTATGACAGGGATGAGAGAGACCCAGTACTTC.

V usage is TRBV6-5 and J usage is TRBJ1-3; 7 nucleotides align to TRBD1. Germline V gene data show CDR1 as MNHEY and CDR2 as SVGAGI. Trimming at V came to 6 bases and at J to 3 bases, leaving 8 bases not matched to a gene. This CDR3 spans 15 amino acids. CDR3 in amino acids: CASSVQQGFGNTIYF. The CDR3 DNA reads TGTGCCAGCAGCGTTCAACAGGGGTTTGGAAACACCATATATTTT.

The V call is TRBV4-1, the J call TRBJ2-1; D is undetermined. The CDR3 length is 14 residues. Trimming pared 0 bases from V and 10 bases from J, leaving 13 bases between. Germline CDR1 and CDR2: MGHRA and YSYEKL. CDR3 region: CASSQDVKVQEQFF. The DNA of the CDR3 is TGCGCCAGCAGCCAAGACGTGAAAGTACAGGAGCAGTTCTTC.

The genes are TRBV15 and TRBJ2-2; TRBD1 might be the D (5 bases). Germline lookup yields CDR1 LNHNV and CDR2 YYDKDF (reference sequence). This CDR3 region has 17 residues. Trimming shortened V by 0 bases and J by 0 bases, and 11 bases separated the two germline ends. The CDR3 DNA sequence: TGTGCCACCAGCAGAGAAAAACAGACAGCGAACACCGGGGAGCTGTTTTTT. This sequence encodes CATSREKQTANTGELFF.

The chain carries TRBV4-2 and TRBJ2-5, with 12 nucleotides matching TRBD2. TRBJ2-7 explains the end of the DNA better; the J call may be wrong. The CDR3 totals 15 residues. The germline V gene encodes CDR1 LGHNA and CDR2 YNFKEQ. The CDR3 sequence: CASSHGLAGTYEQYF. CDR3 nucleotides: TGTGCCAGCAGCCACGGACTAGCGGGGACCTACGAGCAGTACTTC.

The chain employs TRBV23-1 and TRBJ2-5, with a weak D call TRBD1 (5 bases). TRBV23-1 is an open reading frame, and its role is uncertain. The CDR3 extends over 14 amino acids. V lost 6 bases and J 5 bases, leaving 16 bases between the germline ends. The DNA for the CDR3 is TGCGCCAGCAGCCTCGGCAGGGCCGGTGAGACCCAGTACTTC. Translated, it gives CASSLGRAGETQYF.

This chain connects TRBV28 to TRBJ1-2, with 10 bases aligning to TRBD1. The CDR3 contains 15 residues. The trim removed 6 bases at V and 8 bases at J, leaving 12 bases unmatched. The germline V gene has CDR1 MDHEN and CDR2 SYDVKM. As DNA, the CDR3 is TGTGCCAGCAGCGGAACGACAGGGGGCTTTTGGGGCTACACCTTC. This gives the protein CASSGTTGGFWGYTF.

The CDR3 reads CASSEGDRVDTIYF. The CDR3 nucleotides read TGTGCCAGCAGTGAAGGGGACAGGGTAGACACCATATATTTT. This chain uses TRBV6-1 with TRBJ1-3, with 9 nucleotides matching TRBD1. The germline V gene encodes CDR1 MNHNS and CDR2 SASEGT. This CDR3 comprises 14 residues. The ends lost 1 base at V and 8 bases at J; junction bases unmatched: 3.

This chain joins TRBV5-1 and TRBJ2-1, with TRBD2 matching 7 bases. V trimming: 2 bases; J trimming: 10 bases; junction bases outside the gene matches: 9. From germline, CDR1 is SGHRS and CDR2 YFSETQ. CDR3 length: 14 residues. CDR3 sequence: CASSLNGRLQEQFF. CDR3 sequence (DNA): TGCGCCAGCAGCTTAAACGGGAGGCTCCAGGAGCAGTTCTTC.

This chain joins TRBV5-1 and TRBJ2-5; TRBD1 matches 10 bases. V shed 1 base, J shed 9 bases, and the junction held 12 bases outside the gene matches. This CDR3 comprises 16 residues. Germline loops: CDR1 SGHRS, CDR2 YFSETQ. CDR3 protein: CASSLLGDRGLRAQYF. The DNA for the CDR3 is TGCGCCAGCAGCTTGTTAGGGGACAGGGGCCTTAGGGCCCAGTACTTC.

This clone was found once. The V gene is TRBV6-5, the J gene TRBJ2-7, with 8 positions matching TRBD1. The V gene end was trimmed by 5 bases and the J gene end by 3 bases; junction bases not matched to a gene: 6. CDR1 is MNHEY, CDR2 SVGAGI, per germline. CDR3 length equals 14 residues. CDR3 sequence: CASSRGQDRYEQYF. DNA of the CDR3: TGTGCCAGCAGTCGGGGACAGGACCGCTACGAGCAGTACTTC.

CDR3 loop: CASSLKAVKQGYGYTF. Written as DNA, the CDR3 is TGTGCCAGCAGCTTGAAAGCCGTCAAACAGGGATATGGCTACACCTTC. The chain combines TRBV5-4 with TRBJ1-2; maybe TRBD1 (6 bases). CDR3 length equals 16 residues. V lost 1 base and J lost 5, with 18 bases in between. Germline-derived CDR1 and CDR2 are SGHNT and YYREEE (reference sequence).

This clone was counted between two and nine times. The gene calls are TRBV6-1 and TRBJ1-1; 7 bases map to TRBD1. CDR3 length equals 14 residues. The junction had 6 bases not matched to a gene; V was cut back by 4 bases and J by 4 bases. Germline values: CDR1 MNHNS, CDR2 SASEGT. CDR3 DNA sequence: TGTGCCAGCAGTGCTACACAGGGGATCACTGAAGCTTTCTTT. Translated, it gives CASSATQGITEAFF.

V and J are TRBV19 and TRBJ1-2, with 7 bases aligning to TRBD1. Losses at the gene ends were 5 bases for V and 6 bases for J; bases not matched to a gene: 12. CDR1 is LNHDA and CDR2 is SQIVND in the germline V gene (reference sequence). CDR3 length equals 15 residues. The CDR3 bases are TGTGCCAGTAGTCTCGGTAAGACAGGGCGAAATGGCTACACCTTC. Protein product: CASSLGKTGRNGYTF.